The present entry profiles one T cell receptor beta chain with its context. The germline V gene encodes CDR1 SGHVS and CDR2 FNYEAQ. Between the trimmed V and J ends, which lost 0 bases and 5 bases, there was a span of 10 bases. CDR3 length: 14 residues. The data were produced by immunoSEQ multiplex PCR, yet TCRdb's version contains in-frame clones alone and is incomplete. The data show 350 to 450 clones, with approximately 86% seen just once and over 12% held by the top ten. This entry belongs to a study of tumor T cells in aggressive B-cell lymphoma. Source material: tumor tissue. V usage is TRBV7-6 and J usage is TRBJ2-5; TRBD2 is a possible D gene (7 bases). This sequence was found in an adult with diffuse large B cell lymphoma. The CDR3 sequence: CASSLAGGRETQYF. The CDR3 DNA is TGTGCCAGCAGCTTAGCCGGGGGGCGGGAGACCCAGTACTTC.